The 9 T cell receptor beta chains given below trace back to one sample, sequenced in a study of graft-versus-host responses after intestinal transplantation (dated by TCRdb to the early 2020s). The time point tag for this specimen amounts to: cells obtained before transplantation from donor or recipient. Receptor libraries were prepared by the immunoSEQ multiplex PCR assay. What TCRdb holds here is the immuneACCESS table cut down to in-frame rearrangements. Part of the clones is not present; checked against another copy, under half of the missing clones reflect an unresolved V gene, and the others are unexplained. This sample has about 90,000 clones in its table, and less than 95% of those were observed once. The ten largest clones represent roughly 0.2% of the sample. These TCRs are of unknown antigen specificity. The source was unstimulated CD4+ T cells sorted from spleen or lymph node cells, collected before transplant. Receptors were obtained from a human donor who was the organ donor for an intestinal transplant.

This clone was found once. The chain combines TRBV11-3 with TRBJ1-1, with 7 bases lining up with TRBD1. The V segment lost 0 bases and the J segment 6 bases; nucleotides outside the gene matches: 13. CDR1 is SGHNT, CDR2 YENEEA, per germline. The CDR3 runs 17 residues. CDR3 sequence: CASSLDPPTGRGSEAFF. DNA for the CDR3: TGTGCCAGCAGCTTAGATCCCCCGACAGGGCGGGGCTCTGAAGCTTTCTTT.

The chain links TRBV18 to TRBJ2-3; the D is unclear. The CDR3 sequence is 13 residues long. The V gene's germline CDR1 is KGHSH and CDR2 LQKENI. V lost 2 bases and J lost 6, with 9 bases in between. In DNA form, the CDR3 reads TGTGCCAGCTCACCAGCGGTGGGGGATACGCAGTATTTT. It translates to CASSPAVGDTQYF.

The chain couples TRBV7-9 to TRBJ2-3, with D possibly being TRBD2 (5 bases). The length of the CDR3 is 16 residues. Per germline, CDR1 SEHNR and CDR2 FQNEAQ (reference sequence). V was trimmed by 1 base and J by 0 bases, leaving 11 bases between them. CDR3 bases: TGTGCCAGCAGCTTAGTGGCAGGCGGGAGCACAGATACGCAGTATTTT. It codes for CASSLVAGGSTDTQYF.

CDR3 region: CASSVDVRSSYNEQFF. In nucleotides, the CDR3 is TGTGCCAGCAGCGTAGACGTTAGGAGCTCCTACAATGAGCAGTTCTTC. The rearrangement uses TRBV9 and TRBJ2-1; D remains unclear. The germline V gene has CDR1 SGDLS and CDR2 YYNGEE. The length of the CDR3 is 16 residues. Trimming removed 0 bases from V and 0 bases from J, with 10 bases in between.

The genes are TRBV19 and TRBJ2-1; maybe TRBD2 (6 bases). Trimming left V 4 bases short and J 4 bases short, with 8 bases between. The CDR3 has 13 amino acids. Germline values: CDR1 LNHDA, CDR2 SQIVND (reference sequence). The CDR3 sequence is CASSTAGYNEQFF. CDR3 bases: TGTGCCAGTAGTACTGCGGGGTACAATGAGCAGTTCTTC.

V usage is TRBV14 and J usage is TRBJ2-3, with a weak D call TRBD2 (6 bases). The CDR3 has 17 residues. The germline CDR1 and CDR2 sequences are SGHDN and FVKESK. Trimming removed 1 base at V and 2 bases at J, with 16 bases between. DNA of the CDR3: TGTGCCAGCAGCCAAGGACTAAGCGGGTCCTACACAGATACGCAGTATTTT. It yields the protein CASSQGLSGSYTDTQYF.

This clone showed up just once. The J gene is TRBJ1-2, the V gene TRBV6-9; tentative D call: TRBD1 (5 bases). The V and J ends lost 2 bases and 6 bases respectively, with 16 bases between them. This CDR3 is 15 amino acids long. Germline lookup yields CDR1 MNHGY and CDR2 SVAAGI. Here the CDR3 DNA reads TGTGCCAGCAGTTATAACAGGCGGTATCAGAATGGCTACACCTTC. Its translation is CASSYNRRYQNGYTF.

The rearrangement joins TRBV6-5 to TRBJ1-2, with D unclear. Trimming pared 2 bases from V and 1 base from J, leaving 11 bases between. Per germline, CDR1 MNHEY and CDR2 SVGAGI. The CDR3 is 15 amino acids. Here the CDR3 reads CASSYRGGGNYGYTF. CDR3 nucleotide sequence: TGTGCCAGCAGTTACCGAGGTGGAGGTAACTATGGCTACACCTTC.

The rearrangement joins TRBV20-1 to TRBJ2-7; no reliable D call. Trimming left V 4 bases short and J 0 bases short, with 1 base between. Germline loops: CDR1 DFQATT, CDR2 SNEGSKA (reference sequence). The CDR3 runs to 10 residues. The DNA of the CDR3 is TGCAGTGCTACCTCCTACGAGCAGTACTTC. As protein: CSATSYEQYF.